The T cell receptor beta chain described here comes from a study of cytomegalovirus exposure and HLA in healthy donors. This clone was found once. V shed 5 bases, J shed 4 bases, and the junction held 13 bases outside the gene matches. Germline lookup yields CDR1 SGHTA and CDR2 FQGTGA. The CDR3 has 17 residues. Amplification used 60 Vbeta primers and 13 Jbeta primers. TCRdb's table, derived via immunoSEQ multiplex PCR, lists solely in-frame clones and lacks some. The sample holds hundreds of thousands of clones, about 90% seen once. Healthy bone marrow donors made up the cohort. The sequence derives from a woman aged 18-29 years in good health and CMV-seronegative. The chain joins TRBV7-3 to TRBJ2-2; 7 bases align to TRBD2. The sample taken for sequencing was PBMCs. The CDR3 sequence: CASSLQASGAATGELFF. As DNA, the CDR3 is TGTGCCAGCAGCCTCCAAGCCAGCGGGGCGGCCACCGGGGAGCTGTTTTTT.